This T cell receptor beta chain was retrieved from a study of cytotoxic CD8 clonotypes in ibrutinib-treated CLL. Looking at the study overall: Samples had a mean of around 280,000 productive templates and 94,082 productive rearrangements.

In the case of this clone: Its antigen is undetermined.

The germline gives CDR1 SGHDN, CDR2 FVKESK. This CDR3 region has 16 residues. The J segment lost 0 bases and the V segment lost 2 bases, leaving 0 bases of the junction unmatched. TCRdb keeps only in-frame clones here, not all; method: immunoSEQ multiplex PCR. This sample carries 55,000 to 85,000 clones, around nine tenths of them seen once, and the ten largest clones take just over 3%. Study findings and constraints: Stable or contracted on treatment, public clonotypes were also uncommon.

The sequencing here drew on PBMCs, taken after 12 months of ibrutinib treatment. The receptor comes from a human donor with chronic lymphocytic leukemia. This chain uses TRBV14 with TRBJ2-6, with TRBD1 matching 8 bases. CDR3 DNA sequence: TGTGCCAGCAGCCAAACAGGGGGCTCTGGGGCCAACGTCCTGACTTTC. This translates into CASSQTGGSGANVLTF.